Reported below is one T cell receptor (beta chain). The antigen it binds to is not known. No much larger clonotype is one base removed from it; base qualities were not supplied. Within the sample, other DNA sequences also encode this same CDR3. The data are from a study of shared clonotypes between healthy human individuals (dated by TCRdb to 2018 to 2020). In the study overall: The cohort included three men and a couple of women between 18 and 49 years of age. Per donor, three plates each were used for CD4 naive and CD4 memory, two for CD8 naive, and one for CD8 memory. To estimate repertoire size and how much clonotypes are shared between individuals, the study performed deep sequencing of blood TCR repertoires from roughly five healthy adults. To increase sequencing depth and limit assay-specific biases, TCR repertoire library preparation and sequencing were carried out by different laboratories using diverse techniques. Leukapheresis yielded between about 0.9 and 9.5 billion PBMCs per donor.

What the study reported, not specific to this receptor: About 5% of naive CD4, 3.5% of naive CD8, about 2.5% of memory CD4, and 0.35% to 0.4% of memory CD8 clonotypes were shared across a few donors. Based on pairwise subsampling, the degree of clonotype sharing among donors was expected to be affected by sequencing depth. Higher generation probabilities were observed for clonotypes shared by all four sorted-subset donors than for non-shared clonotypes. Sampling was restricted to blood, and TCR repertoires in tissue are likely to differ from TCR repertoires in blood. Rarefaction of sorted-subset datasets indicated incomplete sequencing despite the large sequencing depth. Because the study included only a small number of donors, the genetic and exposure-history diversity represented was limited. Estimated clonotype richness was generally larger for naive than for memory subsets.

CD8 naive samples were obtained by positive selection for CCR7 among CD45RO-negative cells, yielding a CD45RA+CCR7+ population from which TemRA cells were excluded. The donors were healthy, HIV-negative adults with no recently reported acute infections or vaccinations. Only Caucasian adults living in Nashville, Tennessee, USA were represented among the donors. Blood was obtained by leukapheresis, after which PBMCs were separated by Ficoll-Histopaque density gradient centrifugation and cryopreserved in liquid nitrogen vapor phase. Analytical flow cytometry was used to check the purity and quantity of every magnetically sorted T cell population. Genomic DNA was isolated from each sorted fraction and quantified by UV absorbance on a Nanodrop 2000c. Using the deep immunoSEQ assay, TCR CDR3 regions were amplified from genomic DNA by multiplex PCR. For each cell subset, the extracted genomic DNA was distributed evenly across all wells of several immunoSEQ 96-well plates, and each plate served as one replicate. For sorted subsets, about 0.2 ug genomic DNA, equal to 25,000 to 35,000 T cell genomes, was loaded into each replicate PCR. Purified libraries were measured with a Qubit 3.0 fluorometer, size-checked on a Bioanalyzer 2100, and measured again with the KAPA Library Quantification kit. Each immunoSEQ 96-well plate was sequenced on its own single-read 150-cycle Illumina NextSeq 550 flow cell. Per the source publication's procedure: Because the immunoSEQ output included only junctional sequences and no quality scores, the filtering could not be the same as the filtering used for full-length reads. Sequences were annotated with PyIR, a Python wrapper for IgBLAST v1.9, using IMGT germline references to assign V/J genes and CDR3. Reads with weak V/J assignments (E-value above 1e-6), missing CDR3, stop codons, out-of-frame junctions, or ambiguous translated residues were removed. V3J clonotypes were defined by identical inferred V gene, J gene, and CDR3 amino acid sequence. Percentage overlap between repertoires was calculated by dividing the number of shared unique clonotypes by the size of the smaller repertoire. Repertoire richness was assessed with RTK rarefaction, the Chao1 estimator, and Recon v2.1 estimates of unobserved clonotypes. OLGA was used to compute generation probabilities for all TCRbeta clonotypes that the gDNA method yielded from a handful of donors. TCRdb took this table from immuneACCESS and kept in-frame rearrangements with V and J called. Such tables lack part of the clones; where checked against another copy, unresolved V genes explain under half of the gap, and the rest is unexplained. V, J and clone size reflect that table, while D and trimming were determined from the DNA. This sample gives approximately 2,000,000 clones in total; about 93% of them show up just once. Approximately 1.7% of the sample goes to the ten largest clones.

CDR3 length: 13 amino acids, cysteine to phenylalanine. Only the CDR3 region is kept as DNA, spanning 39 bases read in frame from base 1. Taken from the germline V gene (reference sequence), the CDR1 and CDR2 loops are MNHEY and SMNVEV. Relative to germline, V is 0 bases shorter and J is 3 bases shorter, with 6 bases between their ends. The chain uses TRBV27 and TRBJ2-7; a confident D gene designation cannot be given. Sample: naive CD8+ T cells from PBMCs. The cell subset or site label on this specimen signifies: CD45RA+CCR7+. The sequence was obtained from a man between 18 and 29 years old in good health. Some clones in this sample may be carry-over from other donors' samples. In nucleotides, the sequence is TGTGCCAGCAGTTTATCCGGCCTCTACGAGCAGTACTTC. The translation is CASSLSGLYEQYF.